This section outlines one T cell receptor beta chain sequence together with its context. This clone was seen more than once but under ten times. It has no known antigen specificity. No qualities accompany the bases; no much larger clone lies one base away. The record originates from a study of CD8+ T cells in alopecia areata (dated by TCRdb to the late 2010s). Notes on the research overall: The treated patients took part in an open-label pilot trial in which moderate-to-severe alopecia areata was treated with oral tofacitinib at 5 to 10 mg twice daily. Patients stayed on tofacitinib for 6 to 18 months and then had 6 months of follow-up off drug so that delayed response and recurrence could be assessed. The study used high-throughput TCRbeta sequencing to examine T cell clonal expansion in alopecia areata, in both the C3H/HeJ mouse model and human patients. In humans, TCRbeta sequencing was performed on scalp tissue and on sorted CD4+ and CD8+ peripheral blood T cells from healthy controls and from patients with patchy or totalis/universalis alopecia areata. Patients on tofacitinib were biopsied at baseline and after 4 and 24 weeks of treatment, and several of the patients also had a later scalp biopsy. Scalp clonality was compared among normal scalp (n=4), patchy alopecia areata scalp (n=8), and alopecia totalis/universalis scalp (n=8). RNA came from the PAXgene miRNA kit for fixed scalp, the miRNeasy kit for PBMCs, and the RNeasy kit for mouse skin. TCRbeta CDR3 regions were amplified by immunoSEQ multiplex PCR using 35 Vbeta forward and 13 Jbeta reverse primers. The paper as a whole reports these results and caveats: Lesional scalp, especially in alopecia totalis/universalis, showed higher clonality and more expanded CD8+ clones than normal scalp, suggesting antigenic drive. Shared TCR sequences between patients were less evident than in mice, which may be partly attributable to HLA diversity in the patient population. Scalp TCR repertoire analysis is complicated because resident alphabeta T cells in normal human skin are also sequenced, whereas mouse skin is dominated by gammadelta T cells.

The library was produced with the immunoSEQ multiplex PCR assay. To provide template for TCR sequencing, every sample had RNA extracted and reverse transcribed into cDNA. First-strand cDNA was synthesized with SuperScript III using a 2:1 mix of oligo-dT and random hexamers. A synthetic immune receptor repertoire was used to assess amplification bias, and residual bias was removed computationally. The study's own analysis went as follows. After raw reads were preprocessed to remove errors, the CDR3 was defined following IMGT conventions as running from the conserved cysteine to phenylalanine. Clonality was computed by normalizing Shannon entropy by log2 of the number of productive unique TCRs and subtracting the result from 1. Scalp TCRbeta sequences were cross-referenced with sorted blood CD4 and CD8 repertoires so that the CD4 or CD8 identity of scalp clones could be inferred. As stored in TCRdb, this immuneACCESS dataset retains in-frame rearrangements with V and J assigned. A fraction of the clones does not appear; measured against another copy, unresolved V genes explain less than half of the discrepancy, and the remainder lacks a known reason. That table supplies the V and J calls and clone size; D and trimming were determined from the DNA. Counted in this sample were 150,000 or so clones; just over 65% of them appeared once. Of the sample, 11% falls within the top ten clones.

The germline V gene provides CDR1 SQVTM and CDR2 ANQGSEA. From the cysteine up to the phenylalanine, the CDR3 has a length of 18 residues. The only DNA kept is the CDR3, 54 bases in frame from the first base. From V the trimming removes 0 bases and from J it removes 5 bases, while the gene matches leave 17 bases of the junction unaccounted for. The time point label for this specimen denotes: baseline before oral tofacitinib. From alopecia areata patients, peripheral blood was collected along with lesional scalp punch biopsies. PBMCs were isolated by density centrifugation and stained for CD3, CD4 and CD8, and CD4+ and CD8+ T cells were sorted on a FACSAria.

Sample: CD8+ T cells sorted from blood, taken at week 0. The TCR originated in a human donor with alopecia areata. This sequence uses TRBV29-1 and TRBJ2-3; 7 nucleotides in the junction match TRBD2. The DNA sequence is TGCAGCGTTGAAGATCGGACCCAGGACGGGGGGTGGGTAGATACGCAGTATTTT. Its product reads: CSVEDRTQDGGWVDTQYF.